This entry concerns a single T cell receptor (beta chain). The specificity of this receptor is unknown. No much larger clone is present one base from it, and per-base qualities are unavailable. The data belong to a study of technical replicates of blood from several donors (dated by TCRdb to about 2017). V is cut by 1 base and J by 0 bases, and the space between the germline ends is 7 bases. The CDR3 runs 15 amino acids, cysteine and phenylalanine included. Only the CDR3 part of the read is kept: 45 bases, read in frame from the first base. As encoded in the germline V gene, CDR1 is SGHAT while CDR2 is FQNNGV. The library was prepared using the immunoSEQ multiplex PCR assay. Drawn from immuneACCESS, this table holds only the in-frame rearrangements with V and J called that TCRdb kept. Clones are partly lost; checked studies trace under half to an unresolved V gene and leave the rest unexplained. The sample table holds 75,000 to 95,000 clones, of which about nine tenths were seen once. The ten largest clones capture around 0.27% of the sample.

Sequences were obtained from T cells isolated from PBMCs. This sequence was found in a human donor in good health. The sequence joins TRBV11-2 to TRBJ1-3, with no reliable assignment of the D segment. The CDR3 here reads CASSLVASSGNTIYF. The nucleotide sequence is TGTGCCAGCAGCTTAGTGGCCAGCTCTGGAAACACCATATATTTT. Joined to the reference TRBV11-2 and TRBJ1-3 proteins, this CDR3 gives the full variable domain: EAGVAQSPRYKIIEKRQSVAFWCNPISGHATLYWYQQILGQGPKLLIQFQNNGVVDDSQLPKDRFSAERLKGVDSTLKIQPAKLEDSAVYLCASSLVASSGNTIYFGEGSWLTVV.